This T cell receptor beta chain was observed in a study of cytomegalovirus exposure and HLA in healthy donors. The wider study: Early release data held 85 million or so unique TCRs from HLA-typed donors. Overall study results and limits: The listing of 150 to 200 TCR beta chains classed them as cytomegalovirus-associated. Specificity of a few CMV-associated chains for CMV antigens was verified in vitro. What a later analysis reportedly showed was that an Asian-associated ancestry cluster had fewer N-insertions than the roughly 720-donor mean.

The sample holds a few counts of this clone. Its matching antigen is unknown. PCR employed 60 Vbeta and 13 Jbeta primers. Profiling relied on immunoSEQ multiplex PCR, and the TCRdb table lists in-frame clones only, not all of them. In the table there are 140,000 to 150,000 clones, 80% to 85% of which are singletons. The origin of this receptor is a male donor in good health and CMV-seronegative. The specimen was PBMCs.

The CDR3 sequence: CASSKAPSGGASTGELFF. The CDR3 nucleotides read TGTGCCAGCAGCAAAGCTCCTAGCGGGGGGGCTAGTACCGGGGAGCTGTTTTTT. V and J are TRBV21-1 and TRBJ2-2; TRBD2, the D gene given by the table, was not confirmed from the DNA. TRBV21-1 counts as a pseudogene. The CDR3 has 18 residues.